Presented here are 16 T cell receptor beta chains from one specimen sequenced in a study of blood T cell dynamics during melanoma immunotherapy (TCRdb year 2020). The library was obtained by the immunoSEQ multiplex PCR assay. Imported from immuneACCESS, the table was reduced by TCRdb to in-frame sequences with V and J called. These copies leave out some clones; in studies compared against another copy, an unresolved V gene accounts for under half, and the cause of the remainder is not known. Within this sample are about 4,900 clones, with roughly 90% of them counted one time only. The leading ten clones occupy 30% of the sample. The time point label on this specimen signifies: week 3, after first cycle of checkpoint inhibitor. The source material was blood, sampled from a patient treated with checkpoint blockade. These receptors were taken from a human donor with melanoma.

The V gene is TRBV30, the J gene TRBJ2-1, with TRBD2 matching 8 bases. Germline values: CDR1 GTSNPN, CDR2 SVGIG (reference sequence). CDR3 length: 15 amino acids. Trimming cost V 5 bases and J 3 bases; bases outside gene matches: 9. The DNA for the CDR3 is TGTGCCTGGGATGTGTGGACTAGCCTCTACAATGAGCAGTTCTTC. Its translation: CAWDVWTSLYNEQFF.

The chain employs TRBV12-5 and TRBJ2-7, with D possibly matching TRBD1 (6 bases). V was pared by 0 bases and J by 0 bases, with 12 bases between. The CDR3 has 16 amino acids. The V gene's germline CDR1 is LGHNT and CDR2 FRNRAP. In DNA form, the CDR3 reads TGTGCTAGTGGTTTGGTACTTGCAGGGGTCTCCTACGAGCAGTACTTC. This encodes CASGLVLAGVSYEQYF.

V and J are TRBV14 and TRBJ1-1, with D maybe TRBD1 (5 bases). The CDR3 runs 15 residues. Germline V gene data show CDR1 as SGHDN and CDR2 as FVKESK. With 2 bases removed from V and 4 bases from J, the gap between germline ends came to 14 bases. The CDR3: CASSQYSRGVTEAFF. For the CDR3, the DNA is TGTGCCAGCAGCCAATACTCGCGGGGGGTCACTGAAGCTTTCTTT.

V is TRBV27 and J is TRBJ2-7, with TRBD1 as a possible D gene (6 bases). V was cut by 5 bases and J by 4 bases, with 12 bases left in between. From germline, CDR1 is MNHEY and CDR2 SMNVEV (reference sequence). The CDR3 is 13 residues long. The DNA for the CDR3 is TGTGCCAGCAGTCCCAGGGGACCGTACGAGCAGTACTTC. This sequence encodes CASSPRGPYEQYF.

This clone is categorized as medium-sized. The V call is TRBV4-3, the J call TRBJ2-1; D gene unclear. With 1 base removed from V and 6 bases from J, the gap between germline ends came to 13 bases. The CDR3 has 15 residues. The germline CDR1 and CDR2 sequences are LGHNA and YSLEER. Here the CDR3 DNA reads TGCGCCAGCAGCCAAGGCTGGTATTCGGGCAATGAGCAGTTCTTC. It encodes CASSQGWYSGNEQFF.

The genes are TRBV9 and TRBJ2-3, with D possibly matching TRBD2 (6 bases). Trimming removed 0 bases from V and 1 base from J, with 9 bases in between. CDR3 length: 15 amino acids. Germline CDR1 is SGDLS and CDR2 is YYNGEE. CDR3 loop: CASSVETSRTDTQYF. CDR3 nucleotides: TGTGCCAGCAGCGTAGAAACTAGCCGCACAGATACGCAGTATTTT. Based on the CDR3 plus reference TRBV9 and TRBJ2-3, the full variable domain is DSGVTQTPKHLITATGQRVTLRCSPRSGDLSVYWYQQSLDQGLQFLIQYYNGEERAKGNILERFSAQQFPDLHSELNLSSLELGDSALYFCASSVETSRTDTQYFGPGTRLTVL.

This clone showed up just once. The CDR3 DNA follows: TGTGCCAGCAGCTTGGGACAGGAATCCGGAAACACCATATATTTT. Protein: CASSLGQESGNTIYF. The gene calls are TRBV11-2 and TRBJ1-3; 8 bases agree with TRBD1. Germline V gives CDR1 SGHAT, CDR2 FQNNGV. V shed 3 bases, J shed 4 bases, and the junction held 5 bases outside the gene matches. This CDR3 has 15 amino acids.

The chain joins TRBV4-1 to TRBJ2-7; D tentatively reads TRBD1 or TRBD2 (5 bases each). Trimming took off 1 base at V and 0 bases at J, with 25 bases between the two ends. This CDR3 has 20 amino acids. Germline CDR1 reads MGHRA; CDR2 reads YSYEKL. The CDR3: CASSQAASGHFPEGSYEQYF. DNA for the CDR3: TGCGCCAGCAGCCAAGCGGCGTCAGGACACTTCCCCGAGGGCTCCTACGAGCAGTACTTC.

The rearrangement joins TRBV25-1 to TRBJ1-2; D perhaps matches TRBD1 (6 bases). Deletions cut 1 base from V and 1 base from J, with 13 bases between. Per the germline V gene, CDR1 is MGHDK and CDR2 is SYGVNS. This CDR3 has 16 residues. CDR3: CASSELGDINNYGYTF. The CDR3, as DNA: TGTGCCAGCAGTGAATTGGGGGACATAAATAACTATGGCTACACCTTC.

The DNA of the CDR3 is TGTGCCAGCTTCGCCACAGGGGGTAACGATGGCTACACCTTC. Protein sequence: CASFATGGNDGYTF. The genes are TRBV21-1 and TRBJ1-2; TRBD1 is the table's D call and was not checked against the DNA. TRBV21-1 is classified as a pseudogene. The CDR3 contains 14 residues.

The CDR3 coding sequence is TGTGCCAGCAGCCAGAATCTAGCGGGAGGGGCCGACACCGGGGAGCTGTTTTTT. This gives the protein CASSQNLAGGADTGELFF. The chain links TRBV4-2 to TRBJ2-2; 12 bases align to TRBD2. The CDR3 totals 18 residues. The germline gives CDR1 LGHNA, CDR2 YNFKEQ. With 3 bases clipped from V and 3 bases from J, the junction kept 8 bases outside the gene matches.

The chain has TRBV6-1 and TRBJ2-5, with no clear D. Trimming took off 6 bases at V and 14 bases at J, with 7 bases between the two ends. Germline V CDR1 and CDR2: MNHNS, SASEGT. The CDR3 covers 8 residues. CDR3 loop: CASSPRYF. The CDR3 nucleotides are TGTGCCAGCAGCCCCCGATACTTC.

The rearrangement links TRBV11-2 to TRBJ2-6; 7 bases are a match to TRBD1. V was clipped by 3 bases and J by 2 bases; unmatched bases: 10. The CDR3 consists of 18 residues. Germline CDR1 is SGHAT and CDR2 is FQNNGV. The CDR3 loop is CASSLGAGGSAGANVLTF. CDR3 nucleotide sequence: TGTGCCAGCAGCTTGGGGGCAGGGGGAAGCGCTGGGGCCAACGTCCTGACTTTC.

The chain employs TRBV29-1 and TRBJ2-3; 7 bases align to TRBD1. The CDR3 is 13 amino acids. Germline CDR1 is SQVTM and CDR2 is ANQGSEA. Trimming cost V 3 bases and J 3 bases; bases outside gene matches: 3. DNA of the CDR3: TGCAGCGTTGAGGCCAGGGGGACAGATACGCAGTATTTT. It yields the protein CSVEARGTDTQYF.

This clone was detected only a few times. The V and J genes are TRBV6-1 and TRBJ1-4, with TRBD1 as a possible D gene (6 bases). This CDR3 is built from 14 residues. Germline V gives CDR1 MNHNS, CDR2 SASEGT. Trimming shortened V by 6 bases and J by 8 bases, and 16 bases separated the two germline ends. CDR3 amino acids: CASRQGGVGEKLFF. DNA for the CDR3: TGTGCCAGCAGGCAAGGGGGAGTTGGAGAAAAACTGTTTTTT.

V gene TRBV19 combines with J gene TRBJ1-1; possible D gene TRBD1, 5 bases. V shed 3 bases and J shed 1 base, with 15 bases lying between them. Per germline, CDR1 LNHDA and CDR2 SQIVND (reference sequence). This CDR3 has 16 amino acids. CDR3 in amino acids: CASSMWEGMGNTEAFF. CDR3 bases: TGTGCCAGTAGTATGTGGGAGGGGATGGGGAACACTGAAGCTTTCTTT.